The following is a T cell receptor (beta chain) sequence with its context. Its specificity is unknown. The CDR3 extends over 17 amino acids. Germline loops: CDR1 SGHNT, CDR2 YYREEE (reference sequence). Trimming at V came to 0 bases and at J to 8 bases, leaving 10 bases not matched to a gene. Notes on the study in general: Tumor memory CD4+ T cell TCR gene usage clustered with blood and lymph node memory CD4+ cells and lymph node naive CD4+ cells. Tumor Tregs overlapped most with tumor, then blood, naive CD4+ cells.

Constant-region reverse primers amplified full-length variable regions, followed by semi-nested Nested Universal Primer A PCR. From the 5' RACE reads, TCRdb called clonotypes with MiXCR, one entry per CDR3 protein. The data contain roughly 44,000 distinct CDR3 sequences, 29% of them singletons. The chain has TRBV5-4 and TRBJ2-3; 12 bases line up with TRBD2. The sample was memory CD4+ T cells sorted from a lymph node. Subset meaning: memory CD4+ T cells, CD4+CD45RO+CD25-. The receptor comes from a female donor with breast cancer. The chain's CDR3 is CASSLALAGGPGGTQYF. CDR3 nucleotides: TGTGCCAGCAGCTTGGCTCTAGCGGGAGGGCCGGGTGGTACGCAGTATTTT.